These 12 T cell receptor beta chains were all obtained from the same sample, sequenced in a study of neurological immune-mediated disorders. TCRdb re-analysed the 5' RACE reads in MiXCR, keeping a single row per CDR3 protein. This sample has 39,000 or so distinct CDR3 sequences; approximately 5% occur once, and the top ten carry 7% to 9.5%. Sequenced sample: CD4+ T cells from blood. The receptors originated from a man in his late teens or twenties in good health.

This clonotype was observed at least ten times. The rearrangement joins TRBV20-1 to TRBJ2-7; perhaps TRBD2 as D (5 bases). V was trimmed by 3 bases and J by 3 bases, leaving 9 bases between them. Per germline, CDR1 DFQATT and CDR2 SNEGSKA (reference sequence). The CDR3 consists of 12 residues. CDR3 sequence: CSASRGIYEQYF. The CDR3 region has the DNA TGCAGTGCTAGTCGGGGAATCTACGAGCAGTACTTC.

This clonotype was observed at least ten times. A junction end diverges from the germline sequence, so it may reflect a read error. This chain links TRBV7-3 with TRBJ2-4; D possibly uses TRBD1 or TRBD2 (5 bases each). The germline V gene has CDR1 SGHTA and CDR2 FQGTGA. CDR3 length equals 14 residues. Here the CDR3 DNA reads TGTGCCAGCAGTTTAACGGGGCTGAAGGACATTCAGTACTTC. Protein: CASSLTGLKDIQYF.

This clonotype was found many times. The J gene is TRBJ2-2, the V gene TRBV5-1, with D maybe TRBD2 (6 bases). CDR1 is SGHRS and CDR2 is YFSETQ in the germline V gene. V lost 1 base, J lost 3 bases, and 10 bases lay in between. The CDR3 is 15 amino acids. Written as DNA, the CDR3 is TGCGCCAGCAGCTTGTACCCGGGGGACACCGGGGAGCTGTTTTTT. Amino acid sequence: CASSLYPGDTGELFF.

This clonotype was counted at least ten times. The chain uses TRBV29-1 and TRBJ1-1, with 10 bases fitting TRBD1. V shed 7 bases, J shed 3 bases, and the junction held 17 bases outside the gene matches. The CDR3 length is 17 residues. Germline values: CDR1 SQVTM, CDR2 ANQGSEA. CDR3 region: CSAAQGQGTWMDTEAFF. Here the CDR3 DNA reads TGCAGCGCCGCGCAGGGACAGGGGACGTGGATGGACACTGAAGCTTTCTTT.

This clonotype qualifies as medium-sized (0.01 to 0.1%). CDR3: CASSFEGGQETQYF. The CDR3 DNA sequence: TGTGCCAGCAGCTTCGAGGGGGGGCAAGAGACCCAGTACTTC. This rearrangement joins TRBV7-2 to TRBJ2-5; a possible D gene is TRBD2 (7 bases). Per germline, CDR1 SGHTA and CDR2 FQGNSA. Trimming took 3 bases from V and 2 from J, leaving 10 bases between them. This CDR3 has 14 residues. Combining the CDR3 with reference TRBV7-2 and TRBJ2-5 gives the whole variable domain GAGVSQSPSNKVTEKGKDVELRCDPISGHTALYWYRQSLGQGLEFLIYFQGNSAPDKSGLPSDRFSAERTGGSVSTLTIQRTQQEDSAVYLCASSFEGGQETQYFGPGTRLLVL.

This clonotype was seen repeatedly, ten times or more. The V and J genes are TRBV20-1 and TRBJ1-2; D uncertain. This CDR3 spans 10 amino acids. Per the germline V gene, CDR1 is DFQATT and CDR2 is SNEGSKA (reference sequence). Trimming stripped 3 bases from V and 8 bases from J, with 7 bases between. The CDR3 bases are TGCAGTGCTAGTGGGGAGGGCTACACCTTC. Protein product: CSASGEGYTF.

This clonotype showed up many times. The V and J genes are TRBV5-1 and TRBJ2-7; D may match TRBD1 or TRBD2 (5 bases each). There are 14 residues in the CDR3. The germline CDR1 and CDR2 sequences are SGHRS and YFSETQ. V gave up 3 bases and J gave up 3 bases, with 13 bases separating them. This CDR3 reads CASSYEGIGYEQYF. DNA of the CDR3: TGCGCCAGCAGCTACGAGGGGATAGGCTACGAGCAGTACTTC.

This clonotype was detected ten times or more. The chain has TRBV18 and TRBJ1-1, with 10 bases that match TRBD1. The CDR3 has 16 amino acids. Germline CDR1 KGHSH, CDR2 LQKENI. V trimming: 1 base; J trimming: 6 bases; junction bases outside the gene matches: 8. CDR3 region: CASSPLDRGLLSEAFF. The CDR3 DNA sequence: TGTGCCAGCTCACCACTCGACAGGGGGCTTCTTTCTGAAGCTTTCTTT.

This clonotype was counted ten times or more. DNA of the CDR3: TGCGCCAGCAGCCCCCAGGGACAGGGGAATGAGCAGTTCTTC. Amino acid sequence: CASSPQGQGNEQFF. The chain joins TRBV5-1 to TRBJ2-1, with 10 bases that match TRBD1. After removal of 4 bases from V and 7 bases from J, the junction contained 5 bases not matched to a gene. Germline values: CDR1 SGHRS, CDR2 YFSETQ. This CDR3 comprises 14 residues.

This clonotype was observed many times. The chain carries TRBV7-2 and TRBJ2-3; 7 nucleotides match TRBD2. The CDR3 runs to 15 residues. V lost 0 bases and J lost 4; bases outside the gene matches: 4. Germline CDR1 is SGHTA and CDR2 is FQGNSA. CDR3 protein: CASSLAGGLPDTQYF. The DNA of the CDR3 is TGTGCCAGCAGCTTAGCGGGGGGGTTGCCAGATACGCAGTATTTT.

This clonotype was observed many times. For the CDR3, the DNA is TGTGCCAGCAGTCCGGCCAGAACCGGGACAGGTAATGAACAGCCCCAGCATTTT. Its translation is CASSPARTGTGNEQPQHF. V usage is TRBV6-6 and J usage is TRBJ1-5, with 8 bases matching TRBD1. The germline gives CDR1 MNHNY, CDR2 SVGAGI (reference sequence). The CDR3 contains 18 residues. V was pared by 5 bases and J by 7 bases, with 19 bases of the junction left unmatched.

This clonotype was recorded at least ten times. V and J are TRBV3-1 and TRBJ2-7; 7 nucleotides match TRBD1. The ends lost 4 bases at V and 3 bases at J; junction bases unmatched: 6. From germline, CDR1 is LGHDT and CDR2 YNNKEL (reference sequence). This CDR3 is built from 14 residues. The DNA of the CDR3 is TGTGCCAGCAGCCGCCGGGACAGTCGCTACGAGCAGTACTTC. This gives the protein CASSRRDSRYEQYF.